These 27 T cell receptor beta chains came from one sample sequenced in a study of OX40 agonist ivuxolimab in advanced cancers. Data came from immunoSEQ multiplex PCR; TCRdb stores just in-frame clones and leaves some out. There are around 62,000 clones in the sample; about nine tenths occur only once, and roughly 0.99% lies in the top ten. The material was CD4+ or CD8+ T cells sorted from blood, obtained in a trial of the OX40 agonist ivuxolimab. The receptors come from an adult with an advanced solid tumor such as melanoma, head and neck, liver or kidney cancer.

The rearrangement uses TRBV27 and TRBJ2-7, with TRBD1 matching over 11 bases. The CDR3 spans 14 residues. The V and J ends lost 4 bases and 3 bases, in that order; junction bases with no gene match: 2. The germline gives CDR1 MNHEY, CDR2 SMNVEV (reference sequence). This chain's CDR3 is CASSSGTGGYEQYF. CDR3 DNA: TGTGCCAGCAGTTCCGGGACAGGGGGCTACGAGCAGTACTTC.

V is TRBV28 and J is TRBJ2-6; 10 nucleotides align to TRBD2. Unmatched junction bases numbered 3, after V lost 4 bases and J lost 0 bases. Looked up from germline, CDR1 is MDHEN and CDR2 is SYDVKM. The CDR3 contains 17 residues. Here the CDR3 DNA reads TGTGCCAGCAGTTCGACTAGCGGGTACTCTGGGGCCAACGTCCTGACTTTC. It translates to CASSSTSGYSGANVLTF.

The sample holds one count of this clone. V and J are TRBV9 and TRBJ2-1, with unresolved D. The CDR3 is made up of 17 amino acids. Germline V gene sequence: CDR1 SGDLS, CDR2 YYNGEE. V lost 0 bases and J 2 bases, leaving 15 bases between the germline ends. The CDR3 spells CASSVGPARLAYNEQFF. CDR3 sequence (DNA): TGTGCCAGCAGCGTAGGCCCGGCGAGGCTAGCCTACAATGAGCAGTTCTTC.

The chain links TRBV7-8 to TRBJ2-7; D is uncertain. Trimming left V 2 bases short and J 3 bases short, with 17 bases between. CDR3 length equals 16 residues. Germline CDR1 and CDR2: SGHVS and FQNEAQ. The CDR3 DNA reads TGTGCCAGCAGCTTATTTGGTCTACTGAAAAACTACGAGCAGTACTTC. Amino acids: CASSLFGLLKNYEQYF.

CDR3 DNA: TGTGCCAGCAGAAGCATATACAGGGTGAACACTGAAGCTTTCTTT. It codes for CASRSIYRVNTEAFF. This chain connects TRBV5-6 to TRBJ1-1; perhaps TRBD1 as D (6 bases). There are 15 residues in the CDR3. Trimming pared 5 bases from V and 0 bases from J, leaving 14 bases between. CDR1 SGHDT and CDR2 YYEEEE come from the germline V gene.

This clone was counted once. The rearrangement links TRBV4-2 to TRBJ1-4, with D maybe TRBD1 (5 bases). V lost 0 bases, J lost 17 bases, and 19 bases lay in between. Germline V lookup: CDR1 LGHNA, CDR2 YNFKEQ. This CDR3 spans 14 amino acids. CDR3 in amino acids: CASSQDRSLGTVFF. The CDR3 region has the DNA TGTGCCAGCAGCCAAGATAGGTCTTTAGGGACGGTATTTTTT.

The chain links TRBV7-2 to TRBJ2-7; D unclear. The germline V gene encodes CDR1 SGHTA and CDR2 FQGNSA. The CDR3 length is 13 residues. Trimming left V 6 bases short and J 0 bases short, with 9 bases between. Here the CDR3 reads CASSSSPSYEQYF. DNA for the CDR3: TGTGCCAGCAGTTCCTCCCCCTCCTACGAGCAGTACTTC.

The rearrangement uses TRBV19 and TRBJ2-4; 7 bases map to TRBD2. The ends lost 6 bases at V and 1 base at J; junction bases unmatched: 9. The V gene's germline CDR1 is LNHDA and CDR2 SQIVND (reference sequence). This CDR3 has 16 residues. CDR3 in amino acids: CASSDPGGGAKNIQYF. The CDR3 coding sequence is TGTGCCAGTAGCGACCCCGGGGGAGGGGCCAAAAACATTCAGTACTTC.

This chain connects TRBV7-8 to TRBJ2-7; tentatively, D is TRBD2 (6 bases). The V gene's germline CDR1 is SGHVS and CDR2 FQNEAQ. Trimming shortened V by 6 bases and J by 4 bases, and 16 bases separated the two germline ends. This CDR3 is built from 14 residues. CDR3 amino acids: CASRPNRGTYEQYF. For the CDR3, the DNA is TGTGCCAGCAGGCCAAACCGGGGGACTTACGAGCAGTACTTC.

V and J are TRBV5-6 and TRBJ2-1; 9 nucleotides match TRBD2. The CDR3 length is 15 residues. Per the germline V gene, CDR1 is SGHDT and CDR2 is YYEEEE. The V and J ends lost 0 bases and 4 bases, in that order; junction bases with no gene match: 2. The CDR3 spells CASSLASGTYNEQFF. CDR3 DNA: TGTGCCAGCAGCTTGGCTAGCGGGACATACAATGAGCAGTTCTTC.

The rearrangement uses TRBV5-8 and TRBJ1-3, with TRBD1 matching over 8 bases. CDR1 and CDR2 from the germline V gene are SGHTS and YDEGEE. The CDR3 covers 17 residues. The trim removed 3 bases at V and 3 bases at J, leaving 11 bases unmatched. In nucleotides, the CDR3 is TGTGCCAGCAGCTCGGCCGGACAGGGAGCGTTTGGAAACACCATATATTTT. It translates to CASSSAGQGAFGNTIYF. Looking up the rest from reference TRBV5-8 and TRBJ1-3 gives the full variable domain: EAGVTQSPTHLIKTRGQQATLRCSPISGHTSVYWYQQALGLGLQFLLWYDEGEERNRGNFPPRFSGRQFPNYSSELNVNALELEDSALYLCASSSAGQGAFGNTIYFGEGSWLTVV.

The rearrangement links TRBV7-2 to TRBJ1-2; 7 bases fit TRBD1. Germline CDR1 reads SGHTA; CDR2 reads FQGNSA. The CDR3 extends over 15 amino acids. J was trimmed by 0 bases and V by 4 bases; bases with no gene match: 5. For the CDR3, the DNA is TGTGCCAGCAGCTCTCCAGGGGGAACTAACTATGGCTACACCTTC. Its protein product is CASSSPGGTNYGYTF.

This chain joins TRBV9 and TRBJ2-1; D may be TRBD2 (6 bases). This CDR3 comprises 15 residues. The V gene's germline CDR1 is SGDLS and CDR2 YYNGEE. The ends were cut back, 3 bases at V and 5 bases at J, with 15 bases in the middle. This CDR3 is CASSDQMGLNNEQFF. Here the CDR3 DNA reads TGTGCCAGCAGCGACCAGATGGGACTTAACAATGAGCAGTTCTTC.

This clone was counted a single time. The chain employs TRBV28 and TRBJ1-2, with 7 bases matching TRBD1. V trimming: 5 bases; J trimming: 1 base; junction bases outside the gene matches: 10. CDR3 length: 16 residues. Germline CDR1 MDHEN, CDR2 SYDVKM. For the CDR3, the DNA is TGTGCCAGCAGTGAGCCGGGACAGAGGGGTAACTATGGCTACACCTTC. It translates to CASSEPGQRGNYGYTF.

The chain links TRBV9 to TRBJ2-2; 7 positions match TRBD2. CDR3 length: 15 amino acids. The V segment lost 4 bases and the J segment 6 bases; nucleotides outside the gene matches: 9. The germline V gene has CDR1 SGDLS and CDR2 YYNGEE. The CDR3 nucleotides are TGTGCCAGCAGCCCCGGGGGAGGGGAGGCCGGGGAGCTGTTTTTT. Translated: CASSPGGGEAGELFF.

This clone showed up just a few times. CDR3 sequence (DNA): TGTGCCAGCAGCCAAGGGAATGGGGAGCCCCAGCATTTT. Translation: CASSQGNGEPQHF. V usage is TRBV4-2 and J usage is TRBJ1-5; D call uncertain. This CDR3 region has 13 residues. V was pared by 1 base and J by 8 bases, with 9 bases between. Germline V gene data show CDR1 as LGHNA and CDR2 as YNFKEQ.

The table lists this clone with a few counts. This chain connects TRBV10-3 to TRBJ1-5; D gene uncertain. V dropped 6 bases and J dropped 2 bases, with 11 bases sitting between them. CDR3 length: 14 amino acids. Germline values: CDR1 ENHRY, CDR2 SYGVKD. CDR3 sequence (DNA): TGTGCCATCAGCGGGGAAGGTGGCAATCAGCCCCAGCATTTT. Translation: CAISGEGGNQPQHF.

V usage is TRBV5-1 and J usage is TRBJ2-3; D is uncertain. Germline-derived CDR1 and CDR2 are SGHRS and YFSETQ. V gave up 2 bases and J gave up 1 base, with 8 bases separating them. The CDR3 has 14 amino acids. The CDR3 here is CASSLKQGTDTQYF. In DNA, the CDR3 is TGCGCCAGCAGCTTAAAGCAGGGCACAGATACGCAGTATTTT.

The rearrangement uses TRBV7-8 and TRBJ2-5; D unclear. The CDR3 runs 14 residues. Germline assignment: CDR1 SGHVS and CDR2 FQNEAQ. V lost 1 base and J lost 4, with 10 bases in between. For the CDR3, the DNA is TGTGCCAGCAGCTTAGGCCGCCTGGGAGAGACCCAGTACTTC. Amino acids: CASSLGRLGETQYF.

The chain's CDR3 is CACGGHRGSDTQYF. The DNA for the CDR3 is TGTGCCTGTGGAGGACATAGGGGTTCAGATACGCAGTATTTT. The chain uses TRBV30 and TRBJ2-3; D may correspond to TRBD1 or TRBD2 (5 bases each). Germline values: CDR1 GTSNPN, CDR2 SVGIG (reference sequence). V was shortened by 6 bases and J by 4 bases, with 17 bases between the two germline ends. This CDR3 is 14 amino acids long. The full variable domain, in which reference TRBV30 and TRBJ2-3 provide the parts outside the CDR3, is SQTIHQWPATLVQPVGSPLSLECTVEGTSNPNLYWYRQAAGRGLQLLFYSVGIGQISSEVPQNLSASRPQDRQFILSSKKLLLSDSGFYLCACGGHRGSDTQYFGPGTRLTVL.

This clone showed up just a few times. This rearrangement joins TRBV28 to TRBJ1-2; 8 bases are a match to TRBD1. V shed 7 bases, J shed 5 bases, and the junction held 18 bases outside the gene matches. This CDR3 has 17 amino acids. Germline V CDR1 and CDR2: MDHEN, SYDVKM. CDR3 DNA: TGTGCCAGCACCAAGGGACAGGTGCTCCTCTTAGGGTATGGCTACACCTTC. As protein: CASTKGQVLLLGYGYTF.

This clone was detected once. The junction departs from germline at one end; a sequencing error may be responsible. Written as DNA, the CDR3 is TGTGCCAGCTCGGTTAGGACAGGCCCAGACTTCGTAGTATTT. It specifies CASSVRTGPDFVVF. This sequence joins TRBV18 and TRBJ2-3; 7 bases are a match to TRBD1. Germline V lookup: CDR1 KGHSH, CDR2 LQKENI. This CDR3 contains 14 residues.

The chain uses TRBV19 and TRBJ1-2, with TRBD1 as a possible D gene (5 bases). This CDR3 is 14 amino acids long. The germline gives CDR1 LNHDA, CDR2 SQIVND (reference sequence). Trimming left V 4 bases short and J 4 bases short, with 13 bases between. The CDR3 protein is CASSSPGRGYGYTF. Written as DNA, the CDR3 is TGTGCCAGTAGTAGCCCGGGGCGCGGCTATGGCTACACCTTC.

The V and J genes are TRBV15 and TRBJ2-1; D is undetermined. Trimming cost V 1 base and J 0 bases, with 13 bases left between them. CDR3 length equals 17 residues. Looked up from germline, CDR1 is LNHNV and CDR2 is YYDKDF (reference sequence). The CDR3 DNA follows: TGTGCCACCAGCAGAGTGGGCAAGGTACTCTCCTACAATGAGCAGTTCTTC. This sequence encodes CATSRVGKVLSYNEQFF.

The chain uses TRBV7-9 and TRBJ2-2; D might be TRBD1 (6 bases). From germline, CDR1 is SEHNR and CDR2 FQNEAQ (reference sequence). Between the trimmed V and J ends, which lost 1 base and 3 bases, there was a span of 15 bases. CDR3 length: 17 amino acids. In DNA, the CDR3 is TGTGCCAGCAGCTTAGGCAGGGACACCGGCTACACCGGGGAGCTGTTTTTT. Translation: CASSLGRDTGYTGELFF. Full variable domain (rest looked up from reference TRBV7-9 and TRBJ2-2): DTGVSQNPRHKITKRGQNVTFRCDPISEHNRLYWYRQTLGQGPEFLTYFQNEAQLEKSRLLSDRFSAERPKGSFSTLEIQRTEQGDSAMYLCASSLGRDTGYTGELFFGEGSRLTVL.

The chain employs TRBV5-6 and TRBJ2-1; tentatively, D is TRBD2 (6 bases). CDR1 SGHDT and CDR2 YYEEEE come from the germline V gene. The V gene lost 1 base and the J gene lost 0 bases, with 11 bases spanning the gap. There are 16 residues in the CDR3. CDR3 amino acids: CASSLTRESSYNEQFF. CDR3 in DNA: TGTGCCAGCAGCTTGACGCGGGAAAGCTCCTACAATGAGCAGTTCTTC. Using reference TRBV5-6 and TRBJ2-1 for the parts outside the CDR3, the full variable domain is DAGVTQSPTHLIKTRGQQVTLRCSPKSGHDTVSWYQQALGQGPQFIFQYYEEEERQRGNFPDRFSGHQFPNYSSELNVNALLLGDSALYLCASSLTRESSYNEQFFGPGTRLTVL.

This chain connects TRBV6-6 to TRBJ2-1; TRBD2 is a possible D gene (6 bases). V was shortened by 2 bases and J by 7 bases, with 15 bases between the two germline ends. The CDR3 totals 15 residues. CDR1 and CDR2 (germline): MNHNY, SVGAGI (reference sequence). This CDR3 is CASSYPAGSSNEQFF. CDR3 DNA sequence: TGTGCCAGCAGTTACCCGGCCGGGAGTAGTAATGAGCAGTTCTTC.